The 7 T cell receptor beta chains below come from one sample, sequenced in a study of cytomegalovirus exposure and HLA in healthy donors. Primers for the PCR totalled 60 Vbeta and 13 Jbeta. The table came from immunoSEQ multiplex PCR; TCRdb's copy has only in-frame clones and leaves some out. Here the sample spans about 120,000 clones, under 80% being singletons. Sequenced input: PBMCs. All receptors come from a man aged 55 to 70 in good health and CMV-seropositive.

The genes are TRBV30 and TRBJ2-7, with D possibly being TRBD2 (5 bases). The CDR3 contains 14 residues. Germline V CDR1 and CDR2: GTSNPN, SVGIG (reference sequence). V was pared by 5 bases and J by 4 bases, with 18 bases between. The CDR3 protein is CAWVRPGGRYEQYF. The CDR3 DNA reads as TGTGCCTGGGTCCGCCCCGGAGGACGGTACGAGCAGTACTTC.

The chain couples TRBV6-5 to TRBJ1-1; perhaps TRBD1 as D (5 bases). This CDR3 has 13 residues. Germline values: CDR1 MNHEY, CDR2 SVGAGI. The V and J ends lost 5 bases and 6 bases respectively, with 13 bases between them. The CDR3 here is CASSETVEAEAFF. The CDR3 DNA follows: TGTGCCAGCAGTGAGACAGTAGAGGCTGAAGCTTTCTTT.

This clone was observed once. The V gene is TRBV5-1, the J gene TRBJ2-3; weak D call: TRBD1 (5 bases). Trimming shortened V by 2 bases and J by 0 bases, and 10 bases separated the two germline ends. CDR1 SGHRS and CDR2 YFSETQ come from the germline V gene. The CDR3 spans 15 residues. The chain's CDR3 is CASSFDSSSTDTQYF. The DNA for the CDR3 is TGCGCCAGCAGCTTCGACAGTTCTAGCACAGATACGCAGTATTTT.

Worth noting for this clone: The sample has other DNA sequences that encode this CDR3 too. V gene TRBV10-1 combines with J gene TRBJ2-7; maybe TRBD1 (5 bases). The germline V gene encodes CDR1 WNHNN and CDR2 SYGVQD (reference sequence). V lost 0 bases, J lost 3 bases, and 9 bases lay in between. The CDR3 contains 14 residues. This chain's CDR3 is CASSESGASYEQYF. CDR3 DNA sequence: TGCGCCAGCAGTGAGTCAGGGGCCAGCTACGAGCAGTACTTC.

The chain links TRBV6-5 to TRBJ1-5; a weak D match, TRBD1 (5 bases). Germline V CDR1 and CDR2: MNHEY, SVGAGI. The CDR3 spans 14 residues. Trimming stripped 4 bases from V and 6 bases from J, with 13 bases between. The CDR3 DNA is TGTGCCAGCAGTTTACGGGGGTCGAGTCAGCCCCAGCATTTT. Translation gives CASSLRGSSQPQHF.

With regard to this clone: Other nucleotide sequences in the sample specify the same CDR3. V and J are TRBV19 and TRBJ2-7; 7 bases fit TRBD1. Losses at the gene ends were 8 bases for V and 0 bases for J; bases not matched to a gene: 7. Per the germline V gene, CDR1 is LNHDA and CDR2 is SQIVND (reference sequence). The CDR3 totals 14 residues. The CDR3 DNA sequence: TGTGCCAGTCGCCGACAGGGCCTCTCCTACGAGCAGTACTTC. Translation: CASRRQGLSYEQYF. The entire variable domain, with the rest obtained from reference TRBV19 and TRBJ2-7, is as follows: DGGITQSPKYLFRKEGQNVTLSCEQNLNHDAMYWYRQDPGQGLRLIYYSQIVNDFQKGDIAEGYSVSREKKESFPLTVTSAQKNPTAFYLCASRRQGLSYEQYFGPGTRLTVT.

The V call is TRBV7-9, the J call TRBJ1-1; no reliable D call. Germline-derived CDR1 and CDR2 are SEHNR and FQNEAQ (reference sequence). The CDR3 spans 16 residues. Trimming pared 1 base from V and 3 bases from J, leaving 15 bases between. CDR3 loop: CASSLGPGHAHTEAFF. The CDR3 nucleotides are TGTGCCAGCAGCTTAGGACCGGGTCACGCGCACACTGAAGCTTTCTTT.